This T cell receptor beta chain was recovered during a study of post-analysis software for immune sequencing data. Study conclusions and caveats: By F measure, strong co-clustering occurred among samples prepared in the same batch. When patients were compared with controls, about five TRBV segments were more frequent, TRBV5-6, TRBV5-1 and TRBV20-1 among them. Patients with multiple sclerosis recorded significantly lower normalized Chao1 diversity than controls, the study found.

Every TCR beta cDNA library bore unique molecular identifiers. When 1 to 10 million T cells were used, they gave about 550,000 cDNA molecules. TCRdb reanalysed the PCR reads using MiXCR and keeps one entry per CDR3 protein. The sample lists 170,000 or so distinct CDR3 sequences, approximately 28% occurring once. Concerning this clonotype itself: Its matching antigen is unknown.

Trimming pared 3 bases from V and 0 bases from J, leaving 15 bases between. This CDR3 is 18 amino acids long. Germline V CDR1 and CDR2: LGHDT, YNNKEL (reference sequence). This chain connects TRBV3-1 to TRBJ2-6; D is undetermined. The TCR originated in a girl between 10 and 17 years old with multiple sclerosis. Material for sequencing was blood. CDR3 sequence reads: CASSHFRTDLSGANVLTF. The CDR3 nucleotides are TGTGCCAGCAGCCATTTCCGGACGGACCTCTCTGGGGCCAACGTCCTGACTTTC.